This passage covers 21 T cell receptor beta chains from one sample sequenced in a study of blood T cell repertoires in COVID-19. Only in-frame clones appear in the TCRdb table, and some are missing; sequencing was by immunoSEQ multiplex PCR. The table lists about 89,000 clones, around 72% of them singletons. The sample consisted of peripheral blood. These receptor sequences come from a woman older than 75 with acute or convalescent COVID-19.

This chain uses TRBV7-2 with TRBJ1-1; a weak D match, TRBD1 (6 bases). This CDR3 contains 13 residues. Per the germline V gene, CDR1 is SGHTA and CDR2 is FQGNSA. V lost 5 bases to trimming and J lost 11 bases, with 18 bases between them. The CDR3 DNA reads TGTGCCAGCAGCCGTAGGCCGGGACAAAGGGCTTTCTTT. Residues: CASSRRPGQRAFF.

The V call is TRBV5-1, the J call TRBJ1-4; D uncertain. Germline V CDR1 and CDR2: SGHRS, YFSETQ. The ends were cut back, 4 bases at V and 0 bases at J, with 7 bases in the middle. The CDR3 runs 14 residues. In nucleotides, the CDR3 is TGCGCCAGCAGCCTTCTAGCAACTAATGAAAAACTGTTTTTT. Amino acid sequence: CASSLLATNEKLFF.

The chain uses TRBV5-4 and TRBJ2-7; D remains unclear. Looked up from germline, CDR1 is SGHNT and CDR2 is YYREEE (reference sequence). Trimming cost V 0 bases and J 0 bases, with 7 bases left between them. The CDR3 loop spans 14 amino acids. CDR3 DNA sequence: TGTGCCAGCAGCTTGGGCGGCAGCTCCTACGAGCAGTACTTC. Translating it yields CASSLGGSSYEQYF.

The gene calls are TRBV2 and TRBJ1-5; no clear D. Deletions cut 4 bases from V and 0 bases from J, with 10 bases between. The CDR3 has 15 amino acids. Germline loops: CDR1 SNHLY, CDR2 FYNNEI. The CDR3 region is CASSGGQYSNQPQHF. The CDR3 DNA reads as TGTGCCAGCAGTGGCGGGCAGTATAGCAATCAGCCCCAGCATTTT.

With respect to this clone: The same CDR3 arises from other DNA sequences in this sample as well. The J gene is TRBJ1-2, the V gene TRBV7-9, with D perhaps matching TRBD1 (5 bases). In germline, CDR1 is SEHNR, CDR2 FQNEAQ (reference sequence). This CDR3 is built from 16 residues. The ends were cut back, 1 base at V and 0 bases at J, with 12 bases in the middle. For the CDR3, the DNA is TGTGCCAGCAGCTTAGGGGGGGGTCAGGCTAACTATGGCTACACCTTC. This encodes CASSLGGGQANYGYTF.

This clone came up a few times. CDR3 protein: CASSQLFNTEAFF. The DNA for the CDR3 is TGTGCCAGCAGCCAATTATTCAACACTGAAGCTTTCTTT. The chain carries TRBV3-1 (or the pseudogene TRBV3-2) and TRBJ1-1; D unresolved. Germline lookup yields CDR1 LGHDT and CDR2 YNNKEL (reference sequence). Trimming took off 2 bases at V and 2 bases at J, with 6 bases between the two ends. This CDR3 is built from 13 residues.

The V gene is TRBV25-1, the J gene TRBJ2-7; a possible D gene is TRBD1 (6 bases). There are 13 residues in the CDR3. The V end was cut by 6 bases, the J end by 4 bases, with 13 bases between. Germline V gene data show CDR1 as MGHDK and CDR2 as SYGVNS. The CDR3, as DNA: TGTGCCAGCAGCGCCCCGGACAGTTACGAGCAGTACTTC. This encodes CASSAPDSYEQYF.

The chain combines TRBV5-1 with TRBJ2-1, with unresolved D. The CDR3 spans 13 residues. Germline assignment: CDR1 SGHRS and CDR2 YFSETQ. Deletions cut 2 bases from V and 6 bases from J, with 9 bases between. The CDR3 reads CASSLSQSNEQFF. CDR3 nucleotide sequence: TGCGCCAGCAGCTTATCTCAGTCCAATGAGCAGTTCTTC.

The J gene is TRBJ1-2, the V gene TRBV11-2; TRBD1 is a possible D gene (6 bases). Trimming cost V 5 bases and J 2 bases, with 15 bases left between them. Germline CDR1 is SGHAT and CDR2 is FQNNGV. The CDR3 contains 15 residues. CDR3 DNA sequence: TGTGCCAGCAGCCGCAACAGGGCCATGAACTATGGCTACACCTTC. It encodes CASSRNRAMNYGYTF. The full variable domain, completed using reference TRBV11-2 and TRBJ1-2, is EAGVAQSPRYKIIEKRQSVAFWCNPISGHATLYWYQQILGQGPKLLIQFQNNGVVDDSQLPKDRFSAERLKGVDSTLKIQPAKLEDSAVYLCASSRNRAMNYGYTFGSGTRLTVV.

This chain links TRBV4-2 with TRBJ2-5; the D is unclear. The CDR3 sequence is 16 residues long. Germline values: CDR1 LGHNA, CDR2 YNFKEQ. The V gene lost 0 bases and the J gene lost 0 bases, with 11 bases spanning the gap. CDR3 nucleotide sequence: TGTGCCAGCAGCCAAGATGCCGGGTCCCACCAAGAGACCCAGTACTTC. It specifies CASSQDAGSHQETQYF.

In nucleotides, the CDR3 is TGTGCCAGCAGTTCCTCGGCTAGCGGGGGCACAGATACGCAGTATTTT. Translation: CASSSSASGGTDTQYF. The rearrangement links TRBV27 to TRBJ2-3; TRBD2 matches at 9 bases. Germline-derived CDR1 and CDR2 are MNHEY and SMNVEV (reference sequence). The CDR3 is 16 amino acids. The trim removed 4 bases at V and 1 base at J, leaving 6 bases unmatched.

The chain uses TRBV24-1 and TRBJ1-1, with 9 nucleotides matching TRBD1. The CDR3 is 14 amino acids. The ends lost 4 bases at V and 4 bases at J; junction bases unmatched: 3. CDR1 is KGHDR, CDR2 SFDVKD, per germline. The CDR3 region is CATSEGTGITEAFF. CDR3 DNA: TGTGCCACCAGTGAGGGGACAGGGATCACTGAAGCTTTCTTT.

The CDR3 sequence: CASTRAGGDYGYTF. CDR3 DNA sequence: TGCGCCAGCACCCGGGCTGGGGGGGACTATGGCTACACCTTC. V and J are TRBV5-1 and TRBJ1-2; a possible D gene is TRBD1 (5 bases). The germline V gene encodes CDR1 SGHRS and CDR2 YFSETQ. The CDR3 length is 14 residues. V lost 6 bases and J 3 bases, leaving 15 bases between the germline ends. The full variable domain, rest sourced from reference TRBV5-1 and TRBJ1-2, is KAGVTQTPRYLIKTRGQQVTLSCSPISGHRSVSWYQQTPGQGLQFLFEYFSETQRNKGNFPGRFSGRQFSNSRSEMNVSTLELGDSALYLCASTRAGGDYGYTFGSGTRLTVV.

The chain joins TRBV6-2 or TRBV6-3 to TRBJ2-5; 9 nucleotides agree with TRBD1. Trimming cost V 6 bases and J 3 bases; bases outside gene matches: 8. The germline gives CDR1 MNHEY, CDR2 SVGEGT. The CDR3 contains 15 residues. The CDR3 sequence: CASSPPRDREETQYF. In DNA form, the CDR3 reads TGTGCCAGCAGCCCCCCCCGGGACAGGGAAGAGACCCAGTACTTC.

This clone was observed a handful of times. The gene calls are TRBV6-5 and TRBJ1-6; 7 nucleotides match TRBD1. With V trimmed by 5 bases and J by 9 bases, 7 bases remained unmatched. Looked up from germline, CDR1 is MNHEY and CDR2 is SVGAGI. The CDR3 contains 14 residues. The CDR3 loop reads CASSRGQARSPLHF. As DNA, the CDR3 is TGTGCCAGCAGTCGTGGACAGGCCCGTTCACCCCTCCACTTT.

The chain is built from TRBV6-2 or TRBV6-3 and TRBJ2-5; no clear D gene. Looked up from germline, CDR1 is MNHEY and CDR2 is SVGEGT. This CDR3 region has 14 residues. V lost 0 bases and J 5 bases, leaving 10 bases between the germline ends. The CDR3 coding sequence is TGTGCCAGCAGTTACTCTTCCCCTAGGGAGACCCAGTACTTC. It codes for CASSYSSPRETQYF.

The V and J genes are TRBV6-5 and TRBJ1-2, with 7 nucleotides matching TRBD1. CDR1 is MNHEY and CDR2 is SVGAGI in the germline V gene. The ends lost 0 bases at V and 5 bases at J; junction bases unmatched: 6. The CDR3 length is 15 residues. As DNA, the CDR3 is TGTGCCAGCAGTTACTCGAACAGGGGCGTTTATGGCTACACCTTC. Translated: CASSYSNRGVYGYTF.

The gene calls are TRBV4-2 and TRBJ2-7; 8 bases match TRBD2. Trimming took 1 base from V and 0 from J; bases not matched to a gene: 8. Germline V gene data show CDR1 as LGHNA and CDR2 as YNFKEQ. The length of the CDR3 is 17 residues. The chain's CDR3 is CASSQGAGVLSSYEQYF. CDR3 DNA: TGTGCCAGCAGCCAAGGAGCGGGGGTACTCAGCTCCTACGAGCAGTACTTC.

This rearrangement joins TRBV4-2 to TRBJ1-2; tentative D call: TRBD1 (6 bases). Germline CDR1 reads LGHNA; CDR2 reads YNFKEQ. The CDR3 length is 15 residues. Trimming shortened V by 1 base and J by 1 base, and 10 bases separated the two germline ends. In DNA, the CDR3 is TGTGCCAGCAGCCAAGGAGGGGGTGATAACTATGGCTACACCTTC. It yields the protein CASSQGGGDNYGYTF.

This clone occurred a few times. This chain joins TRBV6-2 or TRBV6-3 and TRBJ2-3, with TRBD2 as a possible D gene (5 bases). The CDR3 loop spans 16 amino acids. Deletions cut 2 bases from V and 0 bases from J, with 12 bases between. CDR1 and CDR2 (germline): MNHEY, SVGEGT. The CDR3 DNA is TGTGCCAGCAGTTACCGTCCCGGGGATAGCACAGATACGCAGTATTTT. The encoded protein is CASSYRPGDSTDTQYF.

The CDR3 DNA reads TGTGCCAGCTCACCAGTGGCTGGGGGCAGGCTCCAAGAGACCCAGTACTTC. Residues: CASSPVAGGRLQETQYF. V and J are TRBV18 and TRBJ2-5; D is perhaps TRBD1 (6 bases). Germline lookup yields CDR1 KGHSH and CDR2 LQKENI. The CDR3 covers 17 residues. Trimming took 2 bases from V and 1 from J, leaving 17 bases between them.